A single sample is the source of the 17 T cell receptor beta chains below, sequenced in a study of blood T cell repertoires in COVID-19. Profiling relied on immunoSEQ multiplex PCR, and the TCRdb table lists in-frame clones only, not all of them. The sample records some 270,000 clones, over 75% being singletons. Input material: PBMCs or T cells enriched from blood (not recorded which). These receptors originate from a woman aged 45 to 65 with acute COVID-19.

The rearrangement joins TRBV5-1 to TRBJ2-5, with 7 bases identical to TRBD2. This CDR3 contains 15 residues. In germline, CDR1 is SGHRS, CDR2 YFSETQ. Trimming at V came to 0 bases and at J to 4 bases, leaving 6 bases not matched to a gene. CDR3 in DNA: TGCGCCAGCAGCTTGGGGCTGCCGGGGGGAGAGACCCAGTACTTC. Translated, it gives CASSLGLPGGETQYF.

This chain joins TRBV18 and TRBJ2-3, with 8 nucleotides matching TRBD2. With 3 bases clipped from V and 7 bases from J, the junction kept 15 bases outside the gene matches. The length of the CDR3 is 17 residues. Germline lookup yields CDR1 KGHSH and CDR2 LQKENI. The CDR3 region has the DNA TGTGCCAGCTCACCTGTACCCCCGGGGGGGCAAATGAATACGCAGTATTTT. It codes for CASSPVPPGGQMNTQYF.

V gene TRBV7-9 combines with J gene TRBJ2-3, with 7 bases fitting TRBD1. CDR1 and CDR2 from the germline V gene are SEHNR and FQNEAQ (reference sequence). V gave up 4 bases and J gave up 0 bases; unmatched junction bases: 4. The CDR3 totals 15 residues. CDR3 in DNA: TGTGCCAGCAGCTGGGACAGAAGGAGCACAGATACGCAGTATTTT. It yields the protein CASSWDRRSTDTQYF.

The chain uses TRBV7-3 and TRBJ1-2, with 7 positions matching TRBD1. V dropped 5 bases and J dropped 9; count of bases not matched to a gene: 18. This CDR3 contains 16 residues. Germline V gives CDR1 SGHTA, CDR2 FQGTGA. Here the CDR3 reads CASSPRGQLIGYSYTF. CDR3 coding DNA: TGTGCCAGCAGCCCGCGGGGACAGCTCATAGGGTATAGCTACACCTTC.

This clone was seen a single time. The genes are TRBV3-1 (or the pseudogene TRBV3-2) and TRBJ1-2; 7 nucleotides line up with TRBD1. The germline V gene encodes CDR1 LGHDT and CDR2 YNNKEL (reference sequence). The CDR3 totals 14 residues. The trim removed 2 bases at V and 6 bases at J, leaving 6 bases unmatched. Here the CDR3 reads CASSQRSRGDGYTF. CDR3 bases: TGTGCCAGCAGCCAAAGGTCCAGGGGGGATGGCTACACCTTC.

The V and J genes are TRBV24-1 and TRBJ2-1; 9 bases agree with TRBD1. The V and J ends lost 9 bases and 12 bases, in that order; junction bases with no gene match: 5. Germline CDR1 and CDR2: KGHDR and SFDVKD. There are 11 residues in the CDR3. The CDR3 region is CATPTGGPQFF. CDR3 nucleotide sequence: TGTGCCACCCCTACAGGGGGCCCGCAGTTCTTC.

This chain joins TRBV18 and TRBJ2-2, with D possibly matching TRBD1 (6 bases). Germline V gene sequence: CDR1 KGHSH, CDR2 LQKENI. The CDR3 is made up of 16 amino acids. V was cut by 2 bases and J by 3 bases, with 13 bases left in between. CDR3 residues: CASSPSRTVDTGELFF. The CDR3 nucleotides read TGTGCCAGCTCACCATCCAGGACAGTCGACACCGGGGAGCTGTTTTTT.

V usage is TRBV7-2 and J usage is TRBJ1-3; D ambiguous. The CDR3 extends over 16 amino acids. Trimming stripped 1 base from V and 4 bases from J, with 14 bases between. Germline CDR1 SGHTA, CDR2 FQGNSA. CDR3 in DNA: TGTGCCAGCAGCTTAGGGACCGCGGGGTCAGGAAACACCATATATTTT. Translating it yields CASSLGTAGSGNTIYF.

This sequence joins TRBV5-1 and TRBJ1-2, with TRBD1 identical over 7 bases. Germline CDR1 is SGHRS and CDR2 is YFSETQ. The V gene end was trimmed by 4 bases and the J gene end by 4 bases; junction bases not matched to a gene: 4. CDR3 size: 13 residues. The CDR3, as DNA: TGCGCCAGCAGCCTGGGACAGTTCTATGGCTACACCTTC. It is translated as CASSLGQFYGYTF.

This clone has only a few counts. The V and J genes are TRBV5-4 and TRBJ1-1, with a tentative D call TRBD1 (5 bases). V gave up 0 bases and J gave up 5 bases, with 8 bases separating them. The CDR3 totals 13 residues. CDR1 is SGHNT, CDR2 YYREEE, per germline (reference sequence). The CDR3 DNA sequence: TGTGCCAGCAGCTTGGGGGGGGAGACTGAAGCTTTCTTT. Its protein is CASSLGGETEAFF.

The V gene is TRBV3-1 (or the pseudogene TRBV3-2), the J gene TRBJ1-5; the D gene is possibly TRBD1 (5 bases). The V and J ends lost 0 bases and 6 bases respectively, with 12 bases between them. This CDR3 is 15 amino acids long. CDR1 is LGHDT and CDR2 is YNNKEL in the germline V gene (reference sequence). The CDR3 region is CASSQDSGLGQPQHF. DNA of the CDR3: TGTGCCAGCAGCCAAGATTCAGGGTTGGGTCAGCCCCAGCATTTT.

The chain links TRBV12-3 or TRBV12-4 to TRBJ1-2, with a tentative D call TRBD1 (6 bases). The CDR3 consists of 12 residues. Trimming pared 11 bases from V and 7 bases from J, leaving 17 bases between. In DNA, the CDR3 is TGTGCCTCCGGGGGGGCCGGAATTGGCTACACCTTC. As protein: CASGGAGIGYTF.

This clone was seen a few times. V gene TRBV30 combines with J gene TRBJ2-7, with 7 bases identical to TRBD2. CDR3 size: 14 residues. The V gene end was trimmed by 2 bases and the J gene end by 2 bases; junction bases not matched to a gene: 6. The germline gives CDR1 GTSNPN, CDR2 SVGIG (reference sequence). CDR3 nucleotides: TGTGCCTGGAGTACACCGGGAGGAACCTACGAGCAGTACTTC. Translated: CAWSTPGGTYEQYF.

V usage is TRBV7-2 and J usage is TRBJ2-7, with 8 bases identical to TRBD1. The CDR3 sequence is 14 residues long. Germline assignment: CDR1 SGHTA and CDR2 FQGNSA. V gave up 5 bases and J gave up 3 bases; unmatched junction bases: 6. CDR3 sequence reads: CASSQGQVDYEQYF. The CDR3 nucleotides are TGTGCCAGCAGCCAGGGACAGGTAGACTACGAGCAGTACTTC.

The V gene is TRBV7-2, the J gene TRBJ1-1; the D gene is possibly TRBD1 (5 bases). The germline gives CDR1 SGHTA, CDR2 FQGNSA. CDR3 length: 15 amino acids. The V and J ends lost 2 bases and 5 bases respectively, with 15 bases between them. The CDR3: CASSLFGGRRTEAFF. The CDR3 DNA reads as TGTGCCAGCAGCTTATTTGGGGGGAGACGTACTGAAGCTTTCTTT.

The CDR3 protein is CASSIWAANTGELFF. CDR3 bases: TGTGCCAGTAGTATATGGGCAGCGAACACCGGGGAGCTGTTTTTT. The V and J genes are TRBV19 and TRBJ2-2, with D unclear. Trimming pared 2 bases from V and 0 bases from J, leaving 7 bases between. The CDR3 runs to 15 residues. Looked up from germline, CDR1 is LNHDA and CDR2 is SQIVND (reference sequence). The complete variable domain, with remaining parts taken from reference TRBV19 and TRBJ2-2, reads DGGITQSPKYLFRKEGQNVTLSCEQNLNHDAMYWYRQDPGQGLRLIYYSQIVNDFQKGDIAEGYSVSREKKESFPLTVTSAQKNPTAFYLCASSIWAANTGELFFGEGSRLTVL.

For the CDR3, the DNA is TGTGCCAGCAGCCAAAGGATCCAGAGACTATACTCTGGAAACACCATATATTTT. This translates into CASSQRIQRLYSGNTIYF. The chain carries TRBV3-1 (or the pseudogene TRBV3-2) and TRBJ1-3; D is undetermined. Germline V gives CDR1 LGHDT, CDR2 YNNKEL (reference sequence). The V end was cut by 2 bases, the J end by 0 bases, with 17 bases between. The CDR3 length is 18 residues.